These T cell receptor beta chains were read from a single sample in a study of T cell repertoires in cytomegalovirus infection. Antigen specificity for these receptors is unknown. TCRdb re-derived calls from the reads in MiXCR, one entry per CDR3 protein. The sample yields 550,000 to 850,000 distinct CDR3 sequences, 33% seen once. This specimen consisted of cultured PBMCs, obtained from culture after CMV antigen stimulation. The receptor source for this set is a human donor in good health (CMV status not recorded). Some clones in this sample may be carry-over from other donors' samples. Both conserved end residues are part of each CDR3. Each record gives: CDR3 protein, CDR3 DNA, V gene, CDR3 length, clone size, J gene, D gene. A D gene is named only where the DNA matches it firmly. A row's size may be missing; if present it is once, few, many or a size class.

CDR3 protein: CASSWSGLAPNRVYEQYF; CDR3 DNA: TGTGCCAGCTCCTGGTCGGGACTAGCGCCAAATAGGGTGTACGAGCAGTACTTC; V gene: TRBV6-1; CDR3 length: 18; clone size: few; J gene: TRBJ2-7; D gene: TRBD2
CDR3 protein: CASSSQGNYGYPF; CDR3 DNA: TGTGCCAGCAGTTCGCAGGGGAACTATGGCTACCCCTTC; V gene: TRBV27; CDR3 length: 13; clone size: .; J gene: TRBJ1-2; D gene: .
CDR3 protein: CASSRATSQETQYF; CDR3 DNA: TGTGCCAGTAGTCGCGCTACTAGTCAAGAGACCCAGTACTTC; V gene: TRBV19; CDR3 length: 14; clone size: .; J gene: TRBJ2-5; D gene: .
CDR3 protein: CASSLPPTQYF; CDR3 DNA: TGTGCCAGCAGTTTGCCCCCTACGCAGTATTTT; V gene: TRBV12-3/TRBV12-4; CDR3 length: 11; clone size: .; J gene: TRBJ2-3; D gene: .
CDR3 protein: CASSYTQGAPYEQYF; CDR3 DNA: TGTGCCAGCAGTTACACCCAGGGGGCGCCCTACGAGCAGTACTTC; V gene: TRBV27; CDR3 length: 15; clone size: .; J gene: TRBJ2-7; D gene: TRBD1
CDR3 protein: CASSLAADGDGGPLHF; CDR3 DNA: TGTGCCAGCAGCTTGGCCGCGGACGGAGATGGTGGGCCCCTCCACTTT; V gene: TRBV7-6; CDR3 length: 16; clone size: few; J gene: TRBJ1-6; D gene: .
CDR3 protein: CASSHRTGGRNQPQHF; CDR3 DNA: TGTGCCAGTTCTCATAGGACAGGGGGGCGCAATCAGCCCCAGCATTTT; V gene: TRBV12-3/TRBV12-4; CDR3 length: 16; clone size: few; J gene: TRBJ1-5; D gene: TRBD1
CDR3 protein: CSARKREASGNNEQFF; CDR3 DNA: TGCAGTGCTAGGAAACGGGAGGCTAGCGGCAACAATGAGCAGTTCTTC; V gene: TRBV20-1; CDR3 length: 16; clone size: few; J gene: TRBJ2-1; D gene: TRBD2
CDR3 protein: CASSSPGRKGETQYF; CDR3 DNA: TGTGCCAGCAGTTCCCCGGGCCGAAAAGGGGAGACCCAGTACTTC; V gene: TRBV6-2/TRBV6-3; CDR3 length: 15; clone size: few; J gene: TRBJ2-5; D gene: .
CDR3 protein: CASSLLASSYNEQFF; CDR3 DNA: TGTGCCAGCAGCTTACTCGCGAGCTCCTACAATGAGCAGTTCTTC; V gene: TRBV11-2; CDR3 length: 15; clone size: many; J gene: TRBJ2-1; D gene: .
CDR3 protein: CASSLGGGAGELFF; CDR3 DNA: TGTGCCAGCAGCTTAGGTGGTGGGGCCGGGGAGCTGTTTTTT; V gene: TRBV7-9; CDR3 length: 14; clone size: .; J gene: TRBJ2-2; D gene: .
CDR3 protein: CASSEDLVPYSNQPQHF; CDR3 DNA: TGTGCCAGCAGTGAAGACTTGGTCCCGTATAGCAATCAGCCCCAGCATTTT; V gene: TRBV6-1; CDR3 length: 17; clone size: .; J gene: TRBJ1-5; D gene: .
CDR3 protein: CASSRGDRGSNQPQHF; CDR3 DNA: TGTGCCAGCAGTCGAGGGGACAGGGGTAGCAATCAGCCCCAGCATTTT; V gene: TRBV7-4; CDR3 length: 16; clone size: .; J gene: TRBJ1-5; D gene: TRBD1
CDR3 protein: CASRFAGQGTEAFF; CDR3 DNA: TGTGCCAGCAGATTTGCGGGACAAGGCACTGAAGCTTTCTTT; V gene: TRBV6-6; CDR3 length: 14; clone size: .; J gene: TRBJ1-1; D gene: .
CDR3 protein: CASTLKEGFGYEQYF; CDR3 DNA: TGTGCCAGCACTCTAAAGGAGGGATTTGGGTACGAGCAGTACTTC; V gene: TRBV6-6; CDR3 length: 15; clone size: .; J gene: TRBJ2-7; D gene: .
CDR3 protein: CASSIVPDAGELFF; CDR3 DNA: TGTGCCAGTAGTATAGTCCCGGACGCCGGGGAGCTGTTTTTT; V gene: TRBV19; CDR3 length: 14; clone size: .; J gene: TRBJ2-2; D gene: .
CDR3 protein: CASSLDAQGIWEQFF; CDR3 DNA: TGTGCCAGCAGCTTGGATGCACAGGGAATTTGGGAGCAGTTCTTC; V gene: TRBV5-6; CDR3 length: 15; clone size: .; J gene: TRBJ2-1; D gene: .
CDR3 protein: CASTPGGASYNEQFF; CDR3 DNA: TGTGCCAGCACCCCTGGGGGGGCGTCCTACAATGAGCAGTTCTTC; V gene: TRBV7-2; CDR3 length: 15; clone size: many; J gene: TRBJ2-1; D gene: .
CDR3 protein: CSARSSLSSGHNNEQFF; CDR3 DNA: TGCAGTGCTAGGTCATCCCTGTCTAGCGGCCACAACAATGAGCAGTTCTTC; V gene: TRBV20-1; CDR3 length: 17; clone size: .; J gene: TRBJ2-1; D gene: TRBD2
CDR3 protein: CASSGLRGNQPQHF; CDR3 DNA: TGTGCCAGCAGTGGGTTGAGGGGCAATCAGCCCCAGCATTTT; V gene: TRBV6-1; CDR3 length: 14; clone size: .; J gene: TRBJ1-5; D gene: .
CDR3 protein: CASSLDGPSGANVLTF; CDR3 DNA: TGTGCCAGCAGTCTGGACGGACCCTCTGGGGCCAACGTCCTGACTTTC; V gene: TRBV6-1; CDR3 length: 16; clone size: .; J gene: TRBJ2-6; D gene: .
CDR3 protein: CASSRSGLDPEQYF; CDR3 DNA: TGTGCCAGCAGCAGATCCGGACTAGACCCAGAGCAGTACTTC; V gene: TRBV7-4; CDR3 length: 14; clone size: .; J gene: TRBJ2-7; D gene: TRBD2
CDR3 protein: CASSLARGAQHF; CDR3 DNA: TGTGCCAGCAGTTTGGCCCGAGGGGCCCAGCATTTT; V gene: TRBV12-3/TRBV12-4; CDR3 length: 12; clone size: .; J gene: TRBJ1-5; D gene: .
CDR3 protein: CASSDGQGRFF; CDR3 DNA: TGTGCCAGCAGTGATGGACAGGGGCGGTTCTTC; V gene: TRBV12-3/TRBV12-4; CDR3 length: 11; clone size: few; J gene: TRBJ2-1; D gene: TRBD1
CDR3 protein: CASSINGGTGIDEQYF; CDR3 DNA: TGTGCCAGTAGTATTAACGGAGGAACAGGAATCGACGAGCAGTACTTC; V gene: TRBV19; CDR3 length: 16; clone size: .; J gene: TRBJ2-7; D gene: .
CDR3 protein: CASSYSRYTEAFF; CDR3 DNA: TGTGCCAGCAGTTACTCCCGCTACACTGAAGCTTTCTTT; V gene: TRBV6-5; CDR3 length: 13; clone size: many; J gene: TRBJ1-1; D gene: .
CDR3 protein: CASRLDGSDTQYF; CDR3 DNA: TGTGCCAGTAGACTAGATGGTTCAGATACGCAGTATTTT; V gene: TRBV19; CDR3 length: 13; clone size: few; J gene: TRBJ2-3; D gene: .
CDR3 protein: CASSLRSGGDTEAFF; CDR3 DNA: TGTGCCAGCAGCTTACGGTCTGGAGGGGACACTGAAGCTTTCTTT; V gene: TRBV7-9; CDR3 length: 15; clone size: few; J gene: TRBJ1-1; D gene: .
CDR3 protein: CASNNRAYNSPLHF; CDR3 DNA: TGTGCCAGCAACAACAGGGCTTATAATTCACCCCTCCACTTT; V gene: TRBV2; CDR3 length: 14; clone size: .; J gene: TRBJ1-6; D gene: .
CDR3 protein: CASRRAGDMLEQYF; CDR3 DNA: TGTGCCAGCAGACGAGCGGGAGATATGTTGGAGCAGTACTTC; V gene: TRBV6-2/TRBV6-3; CDR3 length: 14; clone size: .; J gene: TRBJ2-7; D gene: TRBD2
CDR3 protein: CASSVQGAGTEAFF; CDR3 DNA: TGTGCCAGCAGTGTCCAGGGGGCGGGCACTGAAGCTTTCTTT; V gene: TRBV6-1; CDR3 length: 14; clone size: .; J gene: TRBJ1-1; D gene: TRBD1
CDR3 protein: CASRATGGQETQYF; CDR3 DNA: TGTGCCAGCAGGGCTACAGGGGGTCAAGAGACCCAGTACTTC; V gene: TRBV12-3/TRBV12-4; CDR3 length: 14; clone size: .; J gene: TRBJ2-5; D gene: TRBD1
CDR3 protein: CASSLVVGLAGGSSGANVLTF; CDR3 DNA: TGTGCCAGCAGCTTAGTTGTCGGACTAGCGGGGGGGTCCTCTGGGGCCAACGTCCTGACTTTC; V gene: TRBV7-2; CDR3 length: 21; clone size: many; J gene: TRBJ2-6; D gene: TRBD2
CDR3 protein: CASSQDPVSNYGYTF; CDR3 DNA: TGCGCCAGCAGCCAAGACCCAGTCTCTAACTATGGCTACACCTTC; V gene: TRBV4-1; CDR3 length: 15; clone size: few; J gene: TRBJ1-2; D gene: .
CDR3 protein: CASSLGGTLEQPQHF; CDR3 DNA: TGTGCCAGCAGCTTAGGAGGGACATTGGAGCAGCCCCAGCATTTT; V gene: TRBV7-2; CDR3 length: 15; clone size: .; J gene: TRBJ1-5; D gene: .
CDR3 protein: CASSHLYSGGEAFF; CDR3 DNA: TGTGCCAGCAGCCATCTCTATTCGGGAGGTGAAGCTTTCTTT; V gene: TRBV7-9; CDR3 length: 14; clone size: few; J gene: TRBJ1-1; D gene: .
CDR3 protein: CAYRGTPNEKLFF; CDR3 DNA: TGTGCCTACAGGGGAACGCCTAATGAAAAACTGTTTTTT; V gene: TRBV2; CDR3 length: 13; clone size: .; J gene: TRBJ1-4; D gene: TRBD1
CDR3 protein: CASSPLVRVHEDTQYF; CDR3 DNA: TGTGCCAGCTCCCCCCTCGTTAGGGTGCATGAAGATACGCAGTATTTT; V gene: TRBV7-8; CDR3 length: 16; clone size: few; J gene: TRBJ2-3; D gene: .
CDR3 protein: CATGGWGTDTQYF; CDR3 DNA: TGTGCCACGGGGGGCTGGGGCACAGATACGCAGTATTTT; V gene: TRBV27; CDR3 length: 13; clone size: .; J gene: TRBJ2-3; D gene: .
CDR3 protein: CASSLGQTVHEQYF; CDR3 DNA: TGTGCCAGCAGCTTAGGACAAACGGTGCACGAGCAGTACTTC; V gene: TRBV7-9; CDR3 length: 14; clone size: few; J gene: TRBJ2-7; D gene: .
CDR3 protein: CASSTTDSNQPQHF; CDR3 DNA: TGTGCCAGTAGTACGACAGATAGCAATCAGCCCCAGCATTTT; V gene: TRBV19; CDR3 length: 14; clone size: once; J gene: TRBJ1-5; D gene: .
CDR3 protein: CASSRQLSRELGSGANVLTF; CDR3 DNA: TGCGCCAGCAGCCGGCAATTATCCCGAGAGTTGGGATCTGGGGCCAACGTCCTGACTTTC; V gene: TRBV5-1; CDR3 length: 20; clone size: few; J gene: TRBJ2-6; D gene: .
CDR3 protein: CASSFPDSFNEQYF; CDR3 DNA: TGTGCCAGCAGCTTCCCGGACAGTTTCAACGAGCAGTACTTC; V gene: TRBV7-2; CDR3 length: 14; clone size: many; J gene: TRBJ2-7; D gene: .